This T cell receptor beta chain was retrieved from a study of Ad26.COV2.S vaccination and SARS-CoV-2 variants. Study background: Donor participated within the Ad26.COV2.S arm of the COV1001 trial. Ad26.COV2.S given intramuscularly, once or twice 56 days apart.

Germline V CDR1 and CDR2: SGHKS, YYEKEE (reference sequence). The length of the CDR3 is 14 residues. The V end was cut by 1 base, the J end by 8 bases, with 15 bases between. Treatment here: around 19 received Ad26.COV2.S at low or high dose, single or two shots; about 5 received placebo; per-sample allocation not given. The samples date from day 63 after the first vaccine or placebo injection. In Boston, an adult donor aged 18-55 years took part. Using immunoSEQ multiplex PCR, the repertoire was profiled, and TCRdb retains in-frame clones only, with some absent. The data contain a few hundred thousand clones, 83% of them singletons.

This sequence originates from a person between 18 and 59 years old who received the Ad26.COV2.S COVID-19 vaccine or a placebo. The material was peripheral blood, obtained in a trial of Ad26.COV2.S vaccine versus placebo. This chain uses TRBV5-5 with TRBJ1-2, with D hard to call. The CDR3 sequence is CASSLSGLGEGYTF. CDR3 coding DNA: TGTGCCAGCAGCTTGTCCGGGCTGGGAGAAGGCTACACCTTC. The variable domain in full, completed from reference TRBV5-5 and TRBJ1-2, reads DAGVTQSPTHLIKTRGQQVTLRCSPISGHKSVSWYQQVLGQGPQFIFQYYEKEERGRGNFPDRFSARQFPNYSSELNVNALLLGDSALYLCASSLSGLGEGYTFGSGTRLTVV.